The 9 T cell receptor beta chains below all came from one sample that was sequenced in a study of blood T cells in healthy people across ages. PCR was performed a second time for about 7 to 12 cycles using a sample-barcoded 5' primer and a J-beta primer mix. TCRdb itself ran the 5' RACE reads through MiXCR, one entry per CDR3 protein. The repertoire holds fewer than 800,000 distinct CDR3 sequences, with roughly 30% as singletons. Sequenced sample: blood. The receptors stem from a woman older than 75 in good health.

CDR3 nucleotides: TGTGCCAGCAGCCCCCCGGGACAGGGCATCATGAACACTGAAGCTTTCTTT. This sequence encodes CASSPPGQGIMNTEAFF. The rearrangement uses TRBV3-1 and TRBJ1-1, with TRBD1 identical over 9 bases. V was pared by 4 bases and J by 0 bases, with 9 bases of the junction left unmatched. CDR1 and CDR2 (germline): LGHDT, YNNKEL (reference sequence). The CDR3 loop spans 17 amino acids.

The rearrangement links TRBV6-1 to TRBJ1-2; possible D gene TRBD1, 6 bases. The V gene lost 8 bases and the J gene lost 4 bases, with 14 bases spanning the gap. The length of the CDR3 is 13 residues. Germline V gives CDR1 MNHNS, CDR2 SASEGT. CDR3 sequence: CASAEAGAYGYTF. CDR3 nucleotides: TGTGCCAGCGCTGAGGCAGGGGCCTATGGCTACACCTTC.

To note about this clonotype: With a much larger clone just one base away, this may be a read error. The gene calls are TRBV20-1 and TRBJ2-7; D is unclear. Germline loops: CDR1 DFQATT, CDR2 SNEGSKA (reference sequence). The CDR3 consists of 13 residues. V was cut by 0 bases and J by 10 bases, with 16 bases left in between. CDR3 nucleotide sequence: TGCAGTGCTAGAGATGGAAAGCAAGAGGCCCAGTACTTC. This sequence encodes CSARDGKQEAQYF.

This clonotype has ten or more counts. The CDR3 reads CASSLNRDYGYTF. CDR3 DNA: TGTGCCAGCAGCCTAAACAGGGATTACGGCTACACCTTC. The chain links TRBV7-2 to TRBJ1-2; a possible D gene is TRBD1 (6 bases). Per germline, CDR1 SGHTA and CDR2 FQGNSA. V was trimmed by 5 bases and J by 8 bases, leaving 15 bases between them. The CDR3 has 13 amino acids.

Notes on this clonotype: With a much larger clone just one base away, this may be a read error. Without the conserved terminal phenylalanine or tryptophan, this CDR3 likely stems from a read error. The chain carries TRBV5-4 and TRBJ2-7, with TRBD2 identical over 9 bases. This CDR3 spans 16 amino acids. V was clipped by 3 bases and J by 0 bases; unmatched bases: 7. CDR1 and CDR2 from the germline V gene are SGHNT and YYREEE (reference sequence). The CDR3 region has the DNA TGTGCCAGCAGCTCGGGACTAGCCGCTAGCTCCTACGAGCAGTACTGC. The encoded protein is CASSSGLAASSYEQYC.

This clonotype was observed many times. This rearrangement joins TRBV28 to TRBJ1-4; 7 bases are shared with TRBD1. V lost 4 bases to trimming and J lost 9 bases; unmatched junction nucleotides: 5. The CDR3 has 13 amino acids. CDR1 is MDHEN and CDR2 is SYDVKM in the germline V gene. The CDR3 sequence is CASSWDRMKKLFF. CDR3 nucleotides: TGTGCCAGCAGTTGGGACAGAATGAAAAAACTGTTTTTT. Full variable domain (remainder filled in from reference TRBV28 and TRBJ1-4): DVKVTQSSRYLVKRTGEKVFLECVQDMDHENMFWYRQDPGLGLRLIYFSYDVKMKEKGDIPEGYSVSREKKERFSLILESASTNQTSMYLCASSWDRMKKLFFGSGTQLSVL.

This clonotype appeared many times. CDR3 sequence (DNA): TGTGCCACCAGCAGAGATATCGGGTGGGGGGTGAACACAGATACGCAGTATTTT. Translation gives CATSRDIGWGVNTDTQYF. The chain joins TRBV15 to TRBJ2-3; D might be TRBD2 (6 bases). This CDR3 region has 18 residues. Germline-derived CDR1 and CDR2 are LNHNV and YYDKDF (reference sequence). V lost 0 bases, J lost 2 bases, and 18 bases lay in between.

Worth noting for this clonotype: This may be a read error, as it is one base from a much larger clone. The chain carries TRBV29-1 and TRBJ1-1, with D perhaps matching TRBD1 (6 bases). Trimming shortened V by 2 bases and J by 6 bases, and 10 bases separated the two germline ends. The CDR3 totals 12 residues. Germline assignment: CDR1 SQVTM and CDR2 ANQGSEA. CDR3 residues: CSVETGTAEAFF. CDR3 in DNA: TGCAGCGTTGAAACAGGGACCGCTGAAGCTTTCTTT.

The rearrangement links TRBV7-3 to TRBJ2-1; 11 positions match TRBD2. Germline V lookup: CDR1 SGHTA, CDR2 FQGTGA. Trimming at V came to 0 bases and at J to 12 bases, leaving 7 bases not matched to a gene. This CDR3 region has 15 residues. The CDR3 DNA sequence: TGTGCCAGCAGCTTAACCGCTAGCGGGGGGAGTGGGCAGTTCTTC. Translating gives CASSLTASGGSGQFF. Full variable domain (missing parts from reference TRBV7-3 and TRBJ2-1): GAGVSQTPSNKVTEKGKYVELRCDPISGHTALYWYRQSLGQGPEFLIYFQGTGAADDSGLPNDRFFAVRPEGSVSTLKIQRTERGDSAVYLCASSLTASGGSGQFFGPGTRLTVL.